One and the same sample provided the 18 T cell receptor beta chains below, sequenced in a study of T cell responses to AZD1222 COVID-19 vaccine. TCRdb keeps only in-frame clones here, not all; method: immunoSEQ multiplex PCR. The sample contains tens of thousands of clones, approximately 85% of which appear only once. The sequences come from peripheral blood, collected 28 days after the second AZD1222 dose. These receptors were taken from an adult who received the AZD1222 COVID-19 vaccine.

The CDR3 reads CASSLSWLAGVRTGELFF. The DNA of the CDR3 is TGTGCCAGCAGTTTATCCTGGCTAGCGGGGGTTAGGACCGGGGAGCTGTTTTTT. This chain joins TRBV27 and TRBJ2-2, with 10 bases lining up with TRBD2. This CDR3 is 18 amino acids long. V lost 0 bases and J lost 5; bases outside the gene matches: 9. Looked up from germline, CDR1 is MNHEY and CDR2 is SMNVEV (reference sequence).

This chain uses TRBV7-3 with TRBJ1-3, with a possible D match to TRBD1 (5 bases). Germline lookup yields CDR1 SGHTA and CDR2 FQGTGA. Between the trimmed V and J ends, which lost 2 bases and 0 bases, there was a span of 11 bases. The CDR3 extends over 16 amino acids. For the CDR3, the DNA is TGTGCCAGCAGCTTAGTCGGGGCTAACTCTGGAAACACCATATATTTT. Translated: CASSLVGANSGNTIYF.

The J gene is TRBJ1-4, the V gene TRBV2; D might be TRBD1 (6 bases). V shed 5 bases and J shed 1 base, with 11 bases lying between them. CDR1 SNHLY and CDR2 FYNNEI come from the germline V gene. There are 15 residues in the CDR3. CDR3 region: CASSKGDLTNEKLFF. CDR3 bases: TGTGCCAGCAGTAAGGGGGATTTAACTAATGAAAAACTGTTTTTT. Drawing the rest from reference TRBV2 and TRBJ1-4, the complete variable domain is EPEVTQTPSHQVTQMGQEVILRCVPISNHLYFYWYRQILGQKVEFLVSFYNNEISEKSEIFDDQFSVERPDGSNFTLKIRSTKLEDSAMYFCASSKGDLTNEKLFFGSGTQLSVL.

The chain joins TRBV2 to TRBJ1-2; D perhaps matches TRBD1 (6 bases). The V gene's germline CDR1 is SNHLY and CDR2 FYNNEI. The CDR3 covers 15 residues. V shed 0 bases and J shed 7 bases, with 15 bases lying between them. The CDR3 is CASSEARDTATGYTF. CDR3 bases: TGTGCCAGCAGTGAAGCCCGGGACACGGCTACTGGCTACACCTTC.

The V call is TRBV7-8, the J call TRBJ2-1, with 7 bases fitting TRBD2. CDR3 length: 15 amino acids. Germline V gene data show CDR1 as SGHVS and CDR2 as FQNEAQ. V lost 6 bases to trimming and J lost 4 bases; unmatched junction nucleotides: 9. The CDR3 protein is CASRPPGLSYNEQFF. CDR3 in DNA: TGTGCCAGCAGGCCTCCGGGACTATCTTACAATGAGCAGTTCTTC. Based on the CDR3 plus reference TRBV7-8 and TRBJ2-1, the full variable domain is GAGVSQSPRYKVAKRGQDVALRCDPISGHVSLFWYQQALGQGPEFLTYFQNEAQLDKSGLPSDRFFAERPEGSVSTLKIQRTQQEDSAVYLCASRPPGLSYNEQFFGPGTRLTVL.

The chain combines TRBV6-2 or TRBV6-3 with TRBJ1-5; D uncertain. V lost 2 bases and J lost 2, with 4 bases in between. The CDR3 extends over 13 amino acids. Germline V gene sequence: CDR1 MNHEY, CDR2 SVGEGT. The CDR3 DNA follows: TGTGCCAGCAGTTACCTTGGCAATCAGCCCCAGCATTTT. It yields the protein CASSYLGNQPQHF.

The gene calls are TRBV5-6 and TRBJ1-2, with TRBD1 matching 7 bases. V was clipped by 4 bases and J by 4 bases; unmatched bases: 16. The germline V gene encodes CDR1 SGHDT and CDR2 YYEEEE. The CDR3 loop spans 17 amino acids. In nucleotides, the CDR3 is TGTGCCAGCAGCCCAGGGGCAGGGGGGATCCGAGGCTATGGCTACACCTTC. Protein product: CASSPGAGGIRGYGYTF.

CDR3 bases: TGTGCCAGTCGACAGGGGGGCAATCAGCCCCAGCATTTT. Its translation is CASRQGGNQPQHF. The chain joins TRBV6-5 to TRBJ1-5; TRBD1 matches 9 bases. In germline, CDR1 is MNHEY, CDR2 SVGAGI. There are 13 residues in the CDR3. J lost 2 bases, V lost 9 bases, and 2 bases had no gene match.

V gene TRBV7-7 combines with J gene TRBJ2-3; 9 bases align to TRBD2. CDR1 and CDR2 (germline): SSHAT, FNYEAQ (reference sequence). Trimming removed 5 bases from V and 0 bases from J; junction bases left unmatched: 3. The CDR3 consists of 15 residues. The CDR3 region has the DNA TGTGCCAGCAGCGCTACTAGCGGGAGCACAGATACGCAGTATTTT. It translates to CASSATSGSTDTQYF.

The chain employs TRBV4-1 and TRBJ2-7; TRBD2 matches at 7 bases. In germline, CDR1 is MGHRA, CDR2 YSYEKL. The CDR3 has 17 amino acids. V lost 1 base and J lost 3; bases outside the gene matches: 12. CDR3 sequence (DNA): TGCGCCAGCAGCCAAGTATATACGGGAGGCTACTACTACGAGCAGTACTTC. As protein: CASSQVYTGGYYYEQYF.

This sequence joins TRBV6-5 and TRBJ2-1, with a possible D match to TRBD1 (6 bases). CDR3 length equals 15 residues. Looked up from germline, CDR1 is MNHEY and CDR2 is SVGAGI. V was shortened by 0 bases and J by 1 base, with 7 bases between the two germline ends. The DNA for the CDR3 is TGTGCCAGCAGTTACTCCGACAGGTCCTACAATGAGCAGTTCTTC. The encoded protein is CASSYSDRSYNEQFF.

This sequence joins TRBV28 and TRBJ1-3; TRBD1 agrees at 9 bases. CDR1 and CDR2 from the germline V gene are MDHEN and SYDVKM. With V trimmed by 4 bases and J by 0 bases, 4 bases remained unmatched. The CDR3 loop spans 16 amino acids. The CDR3 loop reads CASSWTGAPSGNTIYF. CDR3 coding DNA: TGTGCCAGCAGTTGGACAGGGGCTCCCTCTGGAAACACCATATATTTT.

The genes are TRBV15 and TRBJ2-1, with D possibly being TRBD1 (6 bases). Germline V CDR1 and CDR2: LNHNV, YYDKDF (reference sequence). V lost 0 bases to trimming and J lost 8 bases, with 17 bases between them. This CDR3 is built from 16 residues. The CDR3 loop reads CATSRDYSGNRDEQFF. DNA for the CDR3: TGTGCCACCAGCAGAGATTATTCAGGGAACAGGGATGAGCAGTTCTTC.

The chain has TRBV30 and TRBJ1-2; D unresolved. Germline-derived CDR1 and CDR2 are GTSNPN and SVGIG (reference sequence). Trimming pared 0 bases from V and 4 bases from J, leaving 9 bases between. CDR3 length equals 13 residues. The CDR3 coding sequence is TGTGCCTGGAGTGTAGGACGGCGCTATGGCTACACCTTC. Its translation: CAWSVGRRYGYTF.

The chain combines TRBV30 with TRBJ1-4; tentative D call: TRBD1 (6 bases). This CDR3 comprises 14 residues. Trimming removed 2 bases from V and 10 bases from J, with 17 bases in between. Germline V gene lookup returns CDR1 GTSNPN and CDR2 SVGIG (reference sequence). The CDR3 here is CAWSPGGALGKLFF. The CDR3 DNA is TGTGCCTGGAGTCCCGGGGGGGCGTTGGGAAAACTGTTTTTT.

This chain links TRBV7-2 with TRBJ2-3, with a weak D call TRBD1 (5 bases). Trimming left V 1 base short and J 2 bases short, with 10 bases between. The CDR3 is 15 amino acids. In germline, CDR1 is SGHTA, CDR2 FQGNSA. CDR3 amino acids: CASSLGPGITDTQYF. The DNA of the CDR3 is TGTGCCAGCAGCTTAGGTCCAGGGATCACAGATACGCAGTATTTT.

The chain couples TRBV7-2 to TRBJ2-3; 12 bases are a match to TRBD2. Germline trimming cut 5 bases from V and 5 bases from J; bases unmatched to any gene: 8. Germline lookup yields CDR1 SGHTA and CDR2 FQGNSA. This CDR3 has 16 amino acids. The CDR3 DNA is TGTGCCAGCAGCCGGAGGACTAGCGGGATGGGAGATACGCAGTATTTT. This gives the protein CASSRRTSGMGDTQYF. The full variable domain, in which reference TRBV7-2 and TRBJ2-3 provide the parts outside the CDR3, is GAGVSQSPSNKVTEKGKDVELRCDPISGHTALYWYRQSLGQGLEFLIYFQGNSAPDKSGLPSDRFSAERTGGSVSTLTIQRTQQEDSAVYLCASSRRTSGMGDTQYFGPGTRLTVL.

CDR3 DNA sequence: TGTGCCAGCAGTCCCTCTGGGGGGCAGACAACTTATGGCTACACCTTC. Translating gives CASSPSGGQTTYGYTF. The J gene is TRBJ1-2, the V gene TRBV27, with D perhaps matching TRBD1 (6 bases). From germline, CDR1 is MNHEY and CDR2 SMNVEV (reference sequence). The V gene lost 5 bases and the J gene lost 5 bases, with 21 bases spanning the gap. The CDR3 extends over 16 amino acids.